These 17 T cell receptor beta chains were all obtained from the same sample, sequenced in a study of beta chain features in type 1 diabetes. Their specific antigens are unknown. Expressed TCRB transcripts got sequenced, as all isolated RNA was reverse transcribed. Profiled with immunoSEQ multiplex PCR; TCRdb holds only in-frame clones, not every one. This table has under 300,000 clones, approximately 15% appearing once. Study results and caveats: All four CD4+ subsets from Type 1 diabetes patients carried moderately but significantly shorter TCRB CDR3s.

The material sequenced was naive CD4+ T cells from blood. The receptors shown here come from a man aged 25-40 years with type 1 diabetes.

In its sample, this clone was seen a few times. V is TRBV25-1 and J is TRBJ1-5, with unresolved D. The ends were cut back, 5 bases at V and 7 bases at J, with 15 bases in the middle. CDR1 MGHDK and CDR2 SYGVNS come from the germline V gene. This CDR3 comprises 14 residues. The CDR3 nucleotides are TGTGCCAGCAGTCCAGTCGAGGGCCACCAGCCCCAGCATTTT. Translated, it gives CASSPVEGHQPQHF. Drawing the rest from reference TRBV25-1 and TRBJ1-5, the complete variable domain is EADIYQTPRYLVIGTGKKITLECSQTMGHDKMYWYQQDPGMELHLIHYSYGVNSTEKGDLSSESTVSRIRTEHFPLTLESARPSHTSQYLCASSPVEGHQPQHFGDGTRLSIL.

The chain combines TRBV4-1 with TRBJ2-5; D is possibly TRBD2 (6 bases). The CDR3 sequence is 15 residues long. Deletions cut 4 bases from V and 3 bases from J, with 15 bases between. From germline, CDR1 is MGHRA and CDR2 YSYEKL. CDR3 sequence reads: CASSLGGAGKETQYF. DNA for the CDR3: TGCGCCAGCAGCCTAGGAGGGGCCGGGAAAGAGACCCAGTACTTC.

This clone appeared a few times. The chain couples TRBV2 to TRBJ1-4, with unresolved D. The CDR3 runs to 15 residues. CDR1 and CDR2 (germline): SNHLY, FYNNEI. V was pared by 3 bases and J by 3 bases, with 11 bases between. CDR3 protein: CASSDFAGSNEKLFF. CDR3 coding DNA: TGTGCCAGCAGTGACTTCGCCGGGTCTAATGAAAAACTGTTTTTT.

The gene calls are TRBV6-5 and TRBJ2-3; TRBD2 aligns across 9 bases. Germline V gene lookup returns CDR1 MNHEY and CDR2 SVGAGI. Trimming took 0 bases from V and 4 from J; bases not matched to a gene: 5. The CDR3 runs to 16 residues. The CDR3 spells CASSYSLAGSSDTQYF. The CDR3 DNA reads as TGTGCCAGCAGTTACTCGCTAGCGGGAAGCTCAGATACGCAGTATTTT.

The chain employs TRBV11-2 and TRBJ1-6, with 8 bases lining up with TRBD1. V was clipped by 0 bases and J by 6 bases; unmatched bases: 4. This CDR3 is 16 amino acids long. The germline CDR1 and CDR2 sequences are SGHAT and FQNNGV. The CDR3 is CASSLDPTGVNSPLHF. The CDR3 bases are TGTGCCAGCAGCTTAGATCCGACAGGGGTTAATTCACCCCTCCACTTT.

This clone was detected a few times. The chain couples TRBV5-1 to TRBJ1-2; D unclear. The CDR3 has 13 residues. V gave up 1 base and J gave up 2 bases, with 6 bases separating them. CDR1 is SGHRS, CDR2 YFSETQ, per germline. The CDR3 DNA follows: TGCGCCAGCAGCTTGACAGTAAACTATGGCTACACCTTC. This encodes CASSLTVNYGYTF.

The V call is TRBV5-4, the J call TRBJ1-2; the match to TRBD1 covers 11 bases. The CDR3 has 15 residues. V lost 6 bases to trimming and J lost 4 bases; unmatched junction nucleotides: 8. The germline CDR1 and CDR2 sequences are SGHNT and YYREEE (reference sequence). CDR3 nucleotide sequence: TGTGCCAGCACCTCGGGGGACAGGGGGGTCTATGGCTACACCTTC. Its protein product is CASTSGDRGVYGYTF.

This chain uses TRBV7-9 with TRBJ1-6; 9 bases align to TRBD1. The CDR3 length is 15 residues. V lost 5 bases and J lost 7; bases outside the gene matches: 6. CDR1 is SEHNR and CDR2 is FQNEAQ in the germline V gene (reference sequence). The DNA of the CDR3 is TGTGCCAGCAGCACTTTAACAGGGGGCAATTCACCCCTCCACTTT. As protein: CASSTLTGGNSPLHF.

This clone was seen a handful of times. This sequence joins TRBV29-1 and TRBJ1-2, with TRBD1 matching 9 bases. Germline loops: CDR1 SQVTM, CDR2 ANQGSEA. The CDR3 sequence is 15 residues long. Germline trimming cut 5 bases from V and 1 base from J; bases unmatched to any gene: 8. This CDR3 is CSVQGTTGGNYGYTF. The CDR3 DNA sequence: TGCAGCGTTCAGGGCACGACAGGGGGTAACTATGGCTACACCTTC.

This clone was counted between two and nine times. V usage is TRBV12-5 and J usage is TRBJ2-7; 9 bases line up with TRBD2. The CDR3 is made up of 15 amino acids. Germline trimming cut 6 bases from V and 5 bases from J; bases unmatched to any gene: 11. Germline lookup yields CDR1 LGHNT and CDR2 FRNRAP. The CDR3 coding sequence is TGTGCTAGTGGGTCTGGGCTAGCGGGACTCGACGAGCAGTACTTC. Amino acids: CASGSGLAGLDEQYF.

This clone was counted a few times. V and J are TRBV11-2 and TRBJ2-7, with TRBD2 identical over 7 bases. The V gene end was trimmed by 6 bases and the J gene end by 7 bases; junction bases not matched to a gene: 15. This CDR3 is 15 amino acids long. The germline V gene has CDR1 SGHAT and CDR2 FQNNGV. CDR3 coding DNA: TGTGCCAGCAGGCCATCGCGGGGGAGGTCGTCGGAGCAGTACTTC. Its translation: CASRPSRGRSSEQYF. Full variable domain (outside the CDR3, taken from reference TRBV11-2 and TRBJ2-7): EAGVAQSPRYKIIEKRQSVAFWCNPISGHATLYWYQQILGQGPKLLIQFQNNGVVDDSQLPKDRFSAERLKGVDSTLKIQPAKLEDSAVYLCASRPSRGRSSEQYFGPGTRLTVT.

The chain couples TRBV28 to TRBJ1-2; TRBD1 aligns across 9 bases. J was trimmed by 4 bases and V by 5 bases; bases with no gene match: 5. Per germline, CDR1 MDHEN and CDR2 SYDVKM. This CDR3 is built from 14 residues. In DNA form, the CDR3 reads TGTGCCAGCAGTCAACAGACAGGGGGCTATGGCTACACCTTC. Translation: CASSQQTGGYGYTF.

The CDR3 nucleotides are TGTGCCATCAGTCCTTCCGAAGAGACCCAGTACTTC. It translates to CAISPSEETQYF. This rearrangement joins TRBV10-3 to TRBJ2-5; D is undetermined. Germline V gene sequence: CDR1 ENHRY, CDR2 SYGVKD. V was shortened by 5 bases and J by 3 bases, with 7 bases between the two germline ends. This CDR3 is built from 12 residues.

This clone was detected only a few times. The genes are TRBV30 and TRBJ1-1; weak D call: TRBD1 (6 bases). The CDR3 totals 12 residues. Germline V gives CDR1 GTSNPN, CDR2 SVGIG (reference sequence). V gave up 4 bases and J gave up 5 bases, with 11 bases separating them. CDR3: CAWKFQGTEAFF. CDR3 DNA: TGTGCCTGGAAATTTCAGGGGACTGAAGCTTTCTTT.

This clone showed up just a few times. The CDR3 region is CASSLQGARGEAFF. In DNA, the CDR3 is TGCGCCAGCAGCTTACAGGGGGCGCGTGGTGAAGCTTTCTTT. The chain recombines TRBV5-1 with TRBJ1-1, with 9 bases fitting TRBD1. In germline, CDR1 is SGHRS, CDR2 YFSETQ. This CDR3 is 14 amino acids long. V was clipped by 2 bases and J by 7 bases; unmatched bases: 6.

The V call is TRBV27, the J call TRBJ1-2; TRBD1 matches at 9 bases. With 6 bases clipped from V and 3 bases from J, the junction kept 8 bases outside the gene matches. The length of the CDR3 is 15 residues. Germline values: CDR1 MNHEY, CDR2 SMNVEV (reference sequence). The CDR3, as DNA: TGTGCCAGCAGCAGTCCCGGGACAGGGTACTATGGCTACACCTTC. It encodes CASSSPGTGYYGYTF.

CDR3 DNA sequence: TGCGCCAGCAGCCCTCAGACAGGGGGGAACACTGAAGCTTTCTTT. It codes for CASSPQTGGNTEAFF. V usage is TRBV5-1 and J usage is TRBJ1-1, with TRBD1 matching over 9 bases. The CDR3 runs 15 residues. V trimming: 4 bases; J trimming: 1 base; junction bases outside the gene matches: 5. Germline CDR1 SGHRS, CDR2 YFSETQ.